Presented here are 29 T cell receptor beta chains from one specimen sequenced in a study of T cell changes during pregnancy in multiple sclerosis. TCRdb's table, derived via immunoSEQ multiplex PCR, lists solely in-frame clones and lacks some. The sample holds 40,000 to 50,000 clones; around 90% are singletons and the top ten take 0.45% to 0.55%. Sequences were derived from CD4+ T cells from peripheral blood mononuclear cells, sampled in the third trimester of pregnancy. The receptors shown here come from a female donor with multiple sclerosis, enrolled in a pregnancy study.

The chain uses TRBV9 and TRBJ1-2; 7 nucleotides line up with TRBD1. V lost 0 bases and J lost 7; bases outside the gene matches: 9. The germline V gene encodes CDR1 SGDLS and CDR2 YYNGEE. The CDR3 is 15 amino acids. The chain's CDR3 is CASSVEGRGISGYTF. The CDR3 nucleotides read TGTGCCAGCAGCGTAGAGGGCAGGGGGATAAGTGGCTACACCTTC.

The J gene is TRBJ1-2, the V gene TRBV5-1, with a tentative D call TRBD1 (5 bases). The CDR3 runs to 12 residues. Per the germline V gene, CDR1 is SGHRS and CDR2 is YFSETQ. V dropped 0 bases and J dropped 8 bases, with 8 bases sitting between them. Here the CDR3 DNA reads TGCGCCAGCAGCTTGGGGGGCAGCGGCTACACCTTC. Encoded protein: CASSLGGSGYTF.

The genes are TRBV15 and TRBJ2-6; D is unresolved. V dropped 6 bases and J dropped 2 bases, with 11 bases sitting between them. The germline gives CDR1 LNHNV, CDR2 YYDKDF (reference sequence). The CDR3 contains 15 residues. The CDR3 loop reads CATSRYQTGANVLTF. Here the CDR3 DNA reads TGTGCCACCAGTCGTTACCAGACTGGGGCCAACGTCCTGACTTTC.

The chain has TRBV27 and TRBJ2-7; TRBD2 aligns across 9 bases. The CDR3 length is 17 residues. Looked up from germline, CDR1 is MNHEY and CDR2 is SMNVEV (reference sequence). Trimming took 5 bases from V and 2 from J; bases not matched to a gene: 13. The CDR3 is CASSLMALAGLAYEQYF. CDR3 nucleotides: TGTGCCAGCAGTCTTATGGCACTAGCGGGCCTAGCCTACGAGCAGTACTTC.

The CDR3 sequence is CSVGTSGRIGEQFF. The DNA for the CDR3 is TGCAGCGTTGGGACTAGCGGGAGGATTGGGGAGCAGTTCTTC. The V and J genes are TRBV29-1 and TRBJ2-1; 14 bases agree with TRBD2. The germline V gene encodes CDR1 SQVTM and CDR2 ANQGSEA. This CDR3 is 14 amino acids long. Losses at the gene ends were 4 bases for V and 10 bases for J; bases not matched to a gene: 6.

The chain combines TRBV4-1 with TRBJ2-5; TRBD2 aligns across 9 bases. The V gene end was trimmed by 3 bases and the J gene end by 5 bases; junction bases not matched to a gene: 13. The CDR3 sequence is 17 residues long. Germline V gene sequence: CDR1 MGHRA, CDR2 YSYEKL. CDR3 amino acids: CASSQAKGVAGEETQYF. Here the CDR3 DNA reads TGCGCCAGCAGCCAGGCTAAGGGGGTAGCGGGAGAGGAGACCCAGTACTTC.

V is TRBV9 and J is TRBJ2-3, with D maybe TRBD2 (5 bases). Germline lookup yields CDR1 SGDLS and CDR2 YYNGEE. This CDR3 comprises 15 residues. Trimming removed 4 bases from V and 2 bases from J, with 14 bases in between. CDR3 loop: CASSPWTDFTDTQYF. The CDR3 DNA follows: TGTGCCAGCAGCCCCTGGACTGATTTCACAGATACGCAGTATTTT.

The chain employs TRBV4-2 and TRBJ1-2; D is perhaps TRBD1 (6 bases). Germline CDR1 is LGHNA and CDR2 is YNFKEQ. CDR3 length equals 14 residues. Trimming took 3 bases from V and 4 from J, leaving 12 bases between them. The CDR3 region is CASSQAGAGYGYTF. Here the CDR3 DNA reads TGTGCCAGCAGCCAGGCGGGGGCCGGCTATGGCTACACCTTC.

A single count supports this clone. The CDR3, as DNA: TGTGCCAGCAGCTTGGCCTCGGACAGGGGGCGAAGAGGCTACACCTTC. Residues: CASSLASDRGRRGYTF. V is TRBV5-6 and J is TRBJ1-2, with 11 bases matching TRBD1. Germline V CDR1 and CDR2: SGHDT, YYEEEE. The CDR3 loop spans 16 amino acids. V lost 0 bases to trimming and J lost 8 bases; unmatched junction nucleotides: 9.

The chain carries TRBV5-1 and TRBJ2-3; TRBD2 agrees at 14 bases. This CDR3 has 19 amino acids. Germline CDR1 SGHRS, CDR2 YFSETQ. V was pared by 4 bases and J by 0 bases, with 10 bases of the junction left unmatched. For the CDR3, the DNA is TGCGCCAGCAGCCCAACCGGGACTAGCGGGAGATCAAGCACAGATACGCAGTATTTT. It specifies CASSPTGTSGRSSTDTQYF.

The J gene is TRBJ1-1, the V gene TRBV6-5; possible D gene TRBD1, 6 bases. The ends were cut back, 1 base at V and 2 bases at J, with 11 bases in the middle. Looked up from germline, CDR1 is MNHEY and CDR2 is SVGAGI. The CDR3 contains 15 residues. The CDR3 loop reads CASSYLGAINTEAFF. CDR3 nucleotides: TGTGCCAGCAGTTACTTGGGGGCAATAAACACTGAAGCTTTCTTT.

The gene calls are TRBV7-2 and TRBJ2-1; TRBD2 agrees at 11 bases. This CDR3 has 15 residues. Germline CDR1 SGHTA, CDR2 FQGNSA. Unmatched junction bases numbered 4, after V lost 1 base and J lost 8 bases. CDR3 sequence reads: CASSLELAGGHEQFF. The DNA of the CDR3 is TGTGCCAGCAGCTTAGAGCTAGCGGGAGGCCATGAGCAGTTCTTC.

The J gene is TRBJ2-7, the V gene TRBV18, with D tentatively TRBD1 (5 bases). The CDR3 has 19 amino acids. The germline CDR1 and CDR2 sequences are KGHSH and LQKENI. Between the trimmed V and J ends, which lost 1 base and 2 bases, there was a span of 24 bases. The CDR3 loop is CASSPLVRGLQGSTYEQYF. The CDR3 nucleotides read TGTGCCAGCTCACCACTTGTTAGGGGCCTGCAGGGTTCAACCTACGAGCAGTACTTC. Based on the CDR3 plus reference TRBV18 and TRBJ2-7, the full variable domain is NAGVMQNPRHLVRRRGQEARLRCSPMKGHSHVYWYRQLPEEGLKFMVYLQKENIIDESGMPKERFSAEFPKEGPSILRIQQVVRGDSAAYFCASSPLVRGLQGSTYEQYFGPGTRLTVT.

The chain is built from TRBV7-2 and TRBJ2-5, with D possibly being TRBD1 (6 bases). This CDR3 is built from 14 residues. V gave up 5 bases and J gave up 4 bases, with 14 bases separating them. Germline-derived CDR1 and CDR2 are SGHTA and FQGNSA. CDR3 sequence: CASSRLGGRETQYF. The CDR3 nucleotides are TGTGCCAGCAGCCGGCTAGGGGGTCGAGAGACCCAGTACTTC.

The chain couples TRBV6-5 to TRBJ2-5; maybe TRBD1 (5 bases). Germline lookup yields CDR1 MNHEY and CDR2 SVGAGI. The CDR3 is made up of 13 amino acids. Trimming took off 2 bases at V and 4 bases at J, with 8 bases between the two ends. CDR3 sequence reads: CASSYVGLETQYF. Written as DNA, the CDR3 is TGTGCCAGCAGTTACGTGGGGCTAGAGACCCAGTACTTC.

The chain couples TRBV7-9 to TRBJ1-6; 9 nucleotides line up with TRBD1. V trimming: 2 bases; J trimming: 9 bases; junction bases outside the gene matches: 8. The germline V gene has CDR1 SEHNR and CDR2 FQNEAQ (reference sequence). This CDR3 has 16 residues. CDR3 bases: TGTGCCAGCAGCTTATCAACAGGGGGCGGGAGTTCACCCCTCCACTTT. Residues: CASSLSTGGGSSPLHF.

The chain recombines TRBV7-2 with TRBJ2-7; 7 bases are a match to TRBD2. This CDR3 is built from 14 residues. V was clipped by 5 bases and J by 0 bases; unmatched bases: 4. The V gene's germline CDR1 is SGHTA and CDR2 FQGNSA. The CDR3 here is CASSAAGTSYEQYF. The CDR3 nucleotides are TGTGCCAGCAGCGCAGCGGGGACCTCCTACGAGCAGTACTTC. The complete variable domain, with remaining parts taken from reference TRBV7-2 and TRBJ2-7, reads GAGVSQSPSNKVTEKGKDVELRCDPISGHTALYWYRQSLGQGLEFLIYFQGNSAPDKSGLPSDRFSAERTGGSVSTLTIQRTQQEDSAVYLCASSAAGTSYEQYFGPGTRLTVT.

This chain uses TRBV5-1 with TRBJ1-5; perhaps TRBD1 as D (5 bases). The V gene lost 0 bases and the J gene lost 6 bases, with 13 bases spanning the gap. The length of the CDR3 is 15 residues. The germline CDR1 and CDR2 sequences are SGHRS and YFSETQ. The CDR3 protein is CASSLGPVQGQPQHF. CDR3 nucleotide sequence: TGCGCCAGCAGCTTGGGACCGGTGCAGGGTCAGCCCCAGCATTTT.

The chain employs TRBV5-1 and TRBJ2-1, with 10 positions matching TRBD2. This CDR3 is 14 amino acids long. The trim removed 7 bases at V and 4 bases at J, leaving 5 bases unmatched. CDR1 SGHRS and CDR2 YFSETQ come from the germline V gene. The CDR3 DNA reads TGCGCCAGCCGGGGACTAGCGAAGTACAATGAGCAGTTCTTC. Protein product: CASRGLAKYNEQFF.

CDR3 sequence: CASSLGQGSGELFF. CDR3 nucleotides: TGCGCCAGCAGCTTGGGACAGGGGTCCGGGGAGCTGTTTTTT. The rearrangement uses TRBV5-1 and TRBJ2-2, with 8 bases fitting TRBD1. V lost 0 bases to trimming and J lost 6 bases; unmatched junction nucleotides: 1. Germline assignment: CDR1 SGHRS and CDR2 YFSETQ. The CDR3 totals 14 residues.

The rearrangement uses TRBV5-4 and TRBJ1-2; no firm D call. The CDR3 consists of 15 residues. The V gene's germline CDR1 is SGHNT and CDR2 YYREEE (reference sequence). Trimming removed 4 bases at V and 7 bases at J, with 20 bases between. The CDR3 region is CASSGGNPRSGGYTF. As DNA, the CDR3 is TGTGCCAGCAGCGGCGGGAACCCTAGAAGTGGTGGCTACACCTTC.

CDR3 DNA sequence: TGTGCCAGCGTCAGGGATCACGGGAATGAGCAGTTCTTC. Residues: CASVRDHGNEQFF. The V call is TRBV2, the J call TRBJ2-1; possibly TRBD1 for D (5 bases). Trimming removed 8 bases from V and 7 bases from J, with 15 bases in between. CDR3 length equals 13 residues. Germline loops: CDR1 SNHLY, CDR2 FYNNEI.

The chain links TRBV19 to TRBJ2-7; the D gene is possibly TRBD1 (6 bases). V was trimmed by 5 bases and J by 4 bases, leaving 15 bases between them. The CDR3 runs 14 residues. CDR1 and CDR2 from the germline V gene are LNHDA and SQIVND (reference sequence). DNA of the CDR3: TGTGCCAGTAGTGCTGGGGACATCTCTTACGAGCAGTACTTC. It yields the protein CASSAGDISYEQYF.

The genes are TRBV4-1 and TRBJ1-1, with D unresolved. The CDR3 is 15 amino acids. Trimming removed 3 bases from V and 5 bases from J, with 16 bases in between. In germline, CDR1 is MGHRA, CDR2 YSYEKL. The CDR3 loop reads CASSHEGGVRTEAFF. CDR3 DNA: TGCGCCAGCAGCCACGAAGGCGGGGTAAGGACTGAAGCTTTCTTT.

In this sample, this clone turned up once. This chain links TRBV19 with TRBJ1-1; 7 bases agree with TRBD1. CDR1 is LNHDA and CDR2 is SQIVND in the germline V gene (reference sequence). The V segment lost 6 bases and the J segment 1 base; nucleotides outside the gene matches: 8. This CDR3 is built from 15 residues. The CDR3 loop reads CASRRQGGRNTEAFF. CDR3 sequence (DNA): TGTGCCAGTAGGAGACAGGGAGGAAGGAACACTGAAGCTTTCTTT.

This clone was found a few times. Written as DNA, the CDR3 is TGTGCCAGCAGTCTGGACAGGGCAAGGAACACTGAAGCTTTCTTT. This sequence encodes CASSLDRARNTEAFF. This chain uses TRBV6-5 with TRBJ1-1; the match to TRBD1 covers 8 bases. The ends lost 5 bases at V and 1 base at J; junction bases unmatched: 6. The CDR3 consists of 15 residues. CDR1 is MNHEY and CDR2 is SVGAGI in the germline V gene.

V and J are TRBV4-3 and TRBJ1-2; TRBD1 matches at 7 bases. The CDR3 is 15 amino acids. Germline trimming cut 4 bases from V and 0 bases from J; bases unmatched to any gene: 5. Germline V CDR1 and CDR2: LGHNA, YSLEER. This chain's CDR3 is CASSPAGTANYGYTF. DNA of the CDR3: TGCGCCAGCAGCCCCGCCGGGACAGCTAACTATGGCTACACCTTC.

V usage is TRBV5-1 and J usage is TRBJ2-5; 10 positions match TRBD2. Looked up from germline, CDR1 is SGHRS and CDR2 is YFSETQ. V shed 0 bases, J shed 4 bases, and the junction held 3 bases outside the gene matches. The CDR3 is 15 amino acids. Here the CDR3 DNA reads TGCGCCAGCAGCTTGGTAGCGGGAGGTGGAGAGACCCAGTACTTC. Translated: CASSLVAGGGETQYF. Drawing the rest from reference TRBV5-1 and TRBJ2-5, the complete variable domain is KAGVTQTPRYLIKTRGQQVTLSCSPISGHRSVSWYQQTPGQGLQFLFEYFSETQRNKGNFPGRFSGRQFSNSRSEMNVSTLELGDSALYLCASSLVAGGGETQYFGPGTRLLVL.

The gene calls are TRBV5-6 and TRBJ1-1; weak D call: TRBD1 (5 bases). The V gene lost 0 bases and the J gene lost 1 base, with 10 bases spanning the gap. The CDR3 spans 15 residues. From germline, CDR1 is SGHDT and CDR2 YYEEEE. CDR3 nucleotide sequence: TGTGCCAGCAGCTTGGTCACAGGACCGAACACTGAAGCTTTCTTT. Its protein is CASSLVTGPNTEAFF. The full variable domain, rest sourced from reference TRBV5-6 and TRBJ1-1, is DAGVTQSPTHLIKTRGQQVTLRCSPKSGHDTVSWYQQALGQGPQFIFQYYEEEERQRGNFPDRFSGHQFPNYSSELNVNALLLGDSALYLCASSLVTGPNTEAFFGQGTRLTVV.